The 3 T cell receptor beta chains below were found in one sample sequenced in a study of regulatory T cells in long-lasting Graves disease. Sequencing libraries for TCR beta were prepared with iRepertoire HTBI primers and Arm-PCR of CDR3 regions. TCRdb passed the multiplex PCR reads through MiXCR, listing each CDR3 protein once. The sample consists of hundreds of thousands of distinct CDR3 sequences, less than 25% of them appearing once. Indicated time point: persistent/refractory GD, antithyroid drugs over 5 years with positive TRAb. After RNA was extracted from PBMCs, the TCR library was made from it. The specimen comprised peripheral blood mononuclear cells (PBMCs), sampled when the disease was refractory, from a patient treated with antithyroid drugs. These receptors all stem from a female donor with Graves disease.

This clonotype showed up many times. The chain carries TRBV2 and TRBJ2-2; 9 bases line up with TRBD1. Germline V CDR1 and CDR2: SNHLY, FYNNEI. The CDR3 spans 14 residues. V shed 7 bases and J 5 bases; nucleotides not matched to a gene: 5. Here the CDR3 DNA reads TGTGCCAGCAAGGACAGGGGTGGGACCGGGGAGCTGTTTTTT. It specifies CASKDRGGTGELFF. The entire variable domain, with the rest obtained from reference TRBV2 and TRBJ2-2, is as follows: EPEVTQTPSHQVTQMGQEVILRCVPISNHLYFYWYRQILGQKVEFLVSFYNNEISEKSEIFDDQFSVERPDGSNFTLKIRSTKLEDSAMYFCASKDRGGTGELFFGEGSRLTVL.

This clonotype occurred many times. The junction differs from germline at one of its ends, possibly a read error. The CDR3 reads CSVEGGSGAGANVLTF. The CDR3 nucleotides read TGCAGCGTGGAAGGGGGAAGTGGTGCTGGGGCCAACGTCCTGACTTTC. This chain uses TRBV29-1 with TRBJ2-6; a possible D gene is TRBD1 (6 bases). Germline CDR1 reads SQVTM; CDR2 reads ANQGSEA. This CDR3 region has 16 residues.

In this sample, this clonotype turned up many times. The gene calls are TRBV5-5 and TRBJ1-5; D gene unclear. The germline V and J ends were trimmed by 0 bases and 7 bases, with 11 bases remaining between them. Germline values: CDR1 SGHKS, CDR2 YYEKEE (reference sequence). This CDR3 region has 14 residues. As DNA, the CDR3 is TGTGCCAGCAGCTTGGTAGGCGTGGGACAGCCCCAGCATTTT. Protein sequence: CASSLVGVGQPQHF.